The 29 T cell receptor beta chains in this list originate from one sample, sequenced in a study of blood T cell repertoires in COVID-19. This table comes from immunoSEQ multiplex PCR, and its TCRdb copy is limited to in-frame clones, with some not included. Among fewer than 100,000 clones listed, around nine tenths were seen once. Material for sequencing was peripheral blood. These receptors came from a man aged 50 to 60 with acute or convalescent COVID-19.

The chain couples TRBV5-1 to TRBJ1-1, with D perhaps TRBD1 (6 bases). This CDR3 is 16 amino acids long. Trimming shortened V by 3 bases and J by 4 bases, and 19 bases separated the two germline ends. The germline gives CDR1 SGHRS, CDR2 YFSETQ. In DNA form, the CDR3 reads TGCGCCAGCAGCTCGACGACAGGCCGAGGGATCACTGAAGCTTTCTTT. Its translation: CASSSTTGRGITEAFF.

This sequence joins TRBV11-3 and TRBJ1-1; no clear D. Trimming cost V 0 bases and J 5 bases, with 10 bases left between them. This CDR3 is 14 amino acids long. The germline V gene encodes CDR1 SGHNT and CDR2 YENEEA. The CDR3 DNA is TGTGCCAGCAGCTTAGAGGTCTCAGGTACTGAAGCTTTCTTT. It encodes CASSLEVSGTEAFF.

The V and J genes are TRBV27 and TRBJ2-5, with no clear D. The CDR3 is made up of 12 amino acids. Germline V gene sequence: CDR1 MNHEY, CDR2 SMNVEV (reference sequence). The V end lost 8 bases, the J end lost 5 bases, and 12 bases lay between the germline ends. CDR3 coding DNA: TGTGCCAGCGCTCACAACAAGGAGACCCAGTACTTC. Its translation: CASAHNKETQYF.

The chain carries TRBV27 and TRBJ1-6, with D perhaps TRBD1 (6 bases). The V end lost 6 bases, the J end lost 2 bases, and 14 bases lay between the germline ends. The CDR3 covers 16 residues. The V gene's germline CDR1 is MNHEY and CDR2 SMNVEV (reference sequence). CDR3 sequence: CASSRGTPPYNSPLHF. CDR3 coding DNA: TGTGCCAGCAGCCGAGGGACACCGCCCTATAATTCACCCCTCCACTTT.

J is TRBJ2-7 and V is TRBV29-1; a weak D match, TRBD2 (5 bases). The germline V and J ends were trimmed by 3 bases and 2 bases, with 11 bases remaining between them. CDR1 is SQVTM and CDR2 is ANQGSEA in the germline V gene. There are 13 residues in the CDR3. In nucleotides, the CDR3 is TGCAGCGTTGACGGCGGGCCACCCTACGAGCAGTACTTC. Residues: CSVDGGPPYEQYF.

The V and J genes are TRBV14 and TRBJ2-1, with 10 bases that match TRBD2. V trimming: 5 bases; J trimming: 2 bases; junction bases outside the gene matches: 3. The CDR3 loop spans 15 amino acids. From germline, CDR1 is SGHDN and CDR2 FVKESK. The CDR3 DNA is TGTGCCAGCAGCGCCCTAGCGGGGGCCTACAATGAGCAGTTCTTC. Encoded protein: CASSALAGAYNEQFF.

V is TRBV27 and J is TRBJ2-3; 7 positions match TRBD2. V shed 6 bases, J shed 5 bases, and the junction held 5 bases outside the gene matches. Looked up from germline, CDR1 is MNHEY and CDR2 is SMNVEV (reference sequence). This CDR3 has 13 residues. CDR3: CASRSSGVDTQYF. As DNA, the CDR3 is TGTGCCAGCAGGTCCAGCGGGGTAGATACGCAGTATTTT.

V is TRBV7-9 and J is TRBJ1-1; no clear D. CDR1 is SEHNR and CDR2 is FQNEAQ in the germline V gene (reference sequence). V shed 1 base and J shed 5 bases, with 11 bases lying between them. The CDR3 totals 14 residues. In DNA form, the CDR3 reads TGTGCCAGCAGCTTAGGGTCGGCGGGAACTGAAGCTTTCTTT. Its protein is CASSLGSAGTEAFF. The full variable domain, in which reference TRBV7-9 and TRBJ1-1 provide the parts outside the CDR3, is DTGVSQNPRHKITKRGQNVTFRCDPISEHNRLYWYRQTLGQGPEFLTYFQNEAQLEKSRLLSDRFSAERPKGSFSTLEIQRTEQGDSAMYLCASSLGSAGTEAFFGQGTRLTVV.

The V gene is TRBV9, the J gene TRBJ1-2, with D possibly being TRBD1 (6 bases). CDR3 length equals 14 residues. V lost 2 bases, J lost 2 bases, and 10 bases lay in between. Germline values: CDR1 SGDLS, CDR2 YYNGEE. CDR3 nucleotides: TGTGCCAGCAGCGTTGGGGGCGCGAACTATGGCTACACCTTC. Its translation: CASSVGGANYGYTF. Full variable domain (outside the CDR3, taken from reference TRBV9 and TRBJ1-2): DSGVTQTPKHLITATGQRVTLRCSPRSGDLSVYWYQQSLDQGLQFLIQYYNGEERAKGNILERFSAQQFPDLHSELNLSSLELGDSALYFCASSVGGANYGYTFGSGTRLTVV.

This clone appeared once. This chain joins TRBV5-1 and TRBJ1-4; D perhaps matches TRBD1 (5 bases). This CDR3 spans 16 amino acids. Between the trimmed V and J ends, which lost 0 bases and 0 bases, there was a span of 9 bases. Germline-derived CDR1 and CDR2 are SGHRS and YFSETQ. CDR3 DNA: TGCGCCAGCAGCTTGGGGGGCACAGCAACTAATGAAAAACTGTTTTTT. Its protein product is CASSLGGTATNEKLFF.

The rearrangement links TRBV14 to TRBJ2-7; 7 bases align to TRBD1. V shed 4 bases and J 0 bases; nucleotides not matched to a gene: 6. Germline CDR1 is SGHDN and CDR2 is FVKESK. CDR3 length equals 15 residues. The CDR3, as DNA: TGTGCCAGCAGCCTACAGGGGCCGTTCTCCTACGAGCAGTACTTC. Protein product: CASSLQGPFSYEQYF. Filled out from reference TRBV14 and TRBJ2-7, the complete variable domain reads EAGVTQFPSHSVIEKGQTVTLRCDPISGHDNLYWYRRVMGKEIKFLLHFVKESKQDESGMPNNRFLAERTGGTYSTLKVQPAELEDSGVYFCASSLQGPFSYEQYFGPGTRLTVT.

In nucleotides, the CDR3 is TGTGCCAGCAGTTTACTAGCGGGAGGGCAGCTCTACGAGCAGTACTTC. Translation: CASSLLAGGQLYEQYF. J is TRBJ2-7 and V is TRBV27; TRBD2 matches 12 bases. CDR3 length equals 16 residues. CDR1 and CDR2 from the germline V gene are MNHEY and SMNVEV (reference sequence). Unmatched junction bases numbered 5, after V lost 2 bases and J lost 3 bases.

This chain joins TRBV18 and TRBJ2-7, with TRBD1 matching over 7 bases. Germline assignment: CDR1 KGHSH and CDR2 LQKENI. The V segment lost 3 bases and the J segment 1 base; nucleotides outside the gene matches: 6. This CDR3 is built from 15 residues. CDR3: CASSPGTAASYEQYF. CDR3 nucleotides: TGTGCCAGCTCACCCGGGACAGCCGCTTCCTACGAGCAGTACTTC.

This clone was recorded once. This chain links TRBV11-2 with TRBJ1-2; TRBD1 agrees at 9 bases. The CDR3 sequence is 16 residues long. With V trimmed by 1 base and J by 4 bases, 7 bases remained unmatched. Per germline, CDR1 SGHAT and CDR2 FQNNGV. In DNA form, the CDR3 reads TGTGCCAGCAGCTTAGTTGGGACAGGGTACGCCTATGGCTACACCTTC. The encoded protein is CASSLVGTGYAYGYTF.

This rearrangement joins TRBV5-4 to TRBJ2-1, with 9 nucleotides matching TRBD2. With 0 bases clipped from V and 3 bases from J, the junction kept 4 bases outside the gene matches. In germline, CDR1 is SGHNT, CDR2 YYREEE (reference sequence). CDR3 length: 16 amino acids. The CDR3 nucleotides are TGTGCCAGCAGCTTGGGGCCTAGCGGGGACTACAATGAGCAGTTCTTC. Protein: CASSLGPSGDYNEQFF.

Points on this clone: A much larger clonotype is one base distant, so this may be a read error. CDR3 DNA: TGCGCCAGCAGCTTGGGAGGGCTCGGTAAACACGAGCAGTACTTC. Encoded protein: CASSLGGLGKHEQYF. This chain joins TRBV5-1 and TRBJ2-7, with D maybe TRBD2 (5 bases). Per germline, CDR1 SGHRS and CDR2 YFSETQ. The CDR3 contains 15 residues. Trimming pared 0 bases from V and 5 bases from J, leaving 15 bases between.

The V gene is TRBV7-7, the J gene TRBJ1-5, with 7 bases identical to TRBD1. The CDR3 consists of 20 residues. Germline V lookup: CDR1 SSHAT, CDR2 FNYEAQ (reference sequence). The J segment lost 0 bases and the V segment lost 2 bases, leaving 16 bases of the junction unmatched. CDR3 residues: CASSLHVEETGLYSNQPQHF. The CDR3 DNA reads TGTGCCAGCAGCTTACATGTAGAGGAGACAGGGCTTTATAGCAATCAGCCCCAGCATTTT.

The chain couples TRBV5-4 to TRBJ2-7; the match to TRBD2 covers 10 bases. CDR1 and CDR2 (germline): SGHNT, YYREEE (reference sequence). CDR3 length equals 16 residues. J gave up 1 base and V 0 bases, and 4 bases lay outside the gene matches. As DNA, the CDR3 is TGTGCCAGCAGCTTGGGTCTAGCGGGAGATTCCTACGAGCAGTACTTC. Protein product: CASSLGLAGDSYEQYF.

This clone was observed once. CDR3 protein: CAISPTGGKNTGELFF. CDR3 in DNA: TGTGCCATCAGCCCGACAGGGGGAAAGAACACCGGGGAGCTGTTTTTT. This chain uses TRBV10-3 with TRBJ2-2; 9 nucleotides match TRBD1. The germline gives CDR1 ENHRY, CDR2 SYGVKD. V trimming: 6 bases; J trimming: 1 base; junction bases outside the gene matches: 6. The CDR3 has 16 amino acids.

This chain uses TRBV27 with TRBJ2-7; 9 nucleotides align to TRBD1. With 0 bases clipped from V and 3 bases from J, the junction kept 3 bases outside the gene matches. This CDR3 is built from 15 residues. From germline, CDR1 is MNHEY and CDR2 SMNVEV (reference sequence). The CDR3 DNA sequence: TGTGCCAGCAGTTTATCGACAGGGGGGTTCTACGAGCAGTACTTC. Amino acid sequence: CASSLSTGGFYEQYF.

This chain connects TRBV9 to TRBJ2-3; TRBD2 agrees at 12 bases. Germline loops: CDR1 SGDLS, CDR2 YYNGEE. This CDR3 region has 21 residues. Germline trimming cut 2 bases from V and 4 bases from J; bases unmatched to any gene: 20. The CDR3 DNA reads TGTGCCAGCAGCGTCTCGTTTACGAGAACTAGCGGGAGGTTGGGGTCAGATACGCAGTATTTT. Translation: CASSVSFTRTSGRLGSDTQYF.

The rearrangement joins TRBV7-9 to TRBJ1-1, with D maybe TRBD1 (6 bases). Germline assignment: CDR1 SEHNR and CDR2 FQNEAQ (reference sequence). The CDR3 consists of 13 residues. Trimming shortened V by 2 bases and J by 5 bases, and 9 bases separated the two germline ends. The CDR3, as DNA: TGTGCCAGCAGCTTATTTGGGACAACTGAAGCTTTCTTT. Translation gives CASSLFGTTEAFF.

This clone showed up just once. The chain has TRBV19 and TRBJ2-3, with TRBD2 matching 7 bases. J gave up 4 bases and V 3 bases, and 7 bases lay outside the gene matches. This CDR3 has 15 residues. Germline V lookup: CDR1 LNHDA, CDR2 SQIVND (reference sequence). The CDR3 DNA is TGTGCCAGTAGTATGGGGGGAGGGCGCGCAGATACGCAGTATTTT. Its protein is CASSMGGGRADTQYF. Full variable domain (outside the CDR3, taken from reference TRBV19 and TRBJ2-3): DGGITQSPKYLFRKEGQNVTLSCEQNLNHDAMYWYRQDPGQGLRLIYYSQIVNDFQKGDIAEGYSVSREKKESFPLTVTSAQKNPTAFYLCASSMGGGRADTQYFGPGTRLTVL.

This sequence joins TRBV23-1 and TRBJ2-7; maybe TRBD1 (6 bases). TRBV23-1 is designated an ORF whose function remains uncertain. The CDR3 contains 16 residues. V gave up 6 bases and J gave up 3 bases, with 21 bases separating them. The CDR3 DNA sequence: TGCGCCAGCAGACCACCCCGGGACACCGCCTTCTACGAGCAGTACTTC. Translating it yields CASRPPRDTAFYEQYF.

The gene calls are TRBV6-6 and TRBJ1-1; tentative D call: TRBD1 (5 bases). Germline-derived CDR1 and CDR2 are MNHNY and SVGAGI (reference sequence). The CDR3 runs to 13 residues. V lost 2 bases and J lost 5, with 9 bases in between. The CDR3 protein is CASSYGGVTEAFF. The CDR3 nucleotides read TGTGCCAGCAGTTACGGAGGGGTTACTGAAGCTTTCTTT.

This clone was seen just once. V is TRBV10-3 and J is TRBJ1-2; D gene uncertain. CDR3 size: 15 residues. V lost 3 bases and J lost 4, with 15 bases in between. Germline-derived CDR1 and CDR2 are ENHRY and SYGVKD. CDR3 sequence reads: CAISEEVVGTYGYTF. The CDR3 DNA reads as TGTGCCATCAGTGAAGAGGTGGTTGGTACCTATGGCTACACCTTC.

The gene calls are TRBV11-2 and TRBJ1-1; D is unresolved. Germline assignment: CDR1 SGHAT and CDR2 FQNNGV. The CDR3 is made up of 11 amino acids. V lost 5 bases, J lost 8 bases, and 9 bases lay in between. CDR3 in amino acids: CASSPRLEAFF. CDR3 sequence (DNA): TGTGCCAGCAGCCCCAGGCTGGAAGCTTTCTTT.

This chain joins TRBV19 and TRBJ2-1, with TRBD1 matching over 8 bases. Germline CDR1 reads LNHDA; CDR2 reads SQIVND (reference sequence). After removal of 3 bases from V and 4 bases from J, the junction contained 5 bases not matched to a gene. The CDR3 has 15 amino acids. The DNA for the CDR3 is TGTGCCAGTAGTATGGAAGGACAGGGATACAATGAGCAGTTCTTC. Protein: CASSMEGQGYNEQFF.

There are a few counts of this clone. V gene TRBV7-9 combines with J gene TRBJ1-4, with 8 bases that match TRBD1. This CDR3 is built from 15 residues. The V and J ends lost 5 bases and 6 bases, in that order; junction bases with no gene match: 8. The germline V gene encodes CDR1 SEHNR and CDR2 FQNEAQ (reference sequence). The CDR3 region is CASSTRQGRDEKLFF. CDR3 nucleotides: TGTGCCAGCAGCACCCGACAGGGGCGGGATGAAAAACTGTTTTTT.